Below, one T cell receptor beta chain is given with its context. This clone was recorded only once. There is no known antigen for this receptor. The input lacks base qualities; no much larger clone sits a single base away. A distance of 17 bases separates the germline ends of V and J, which lose 5 bases and 6 bases respectively. The germline V gene specifies SGHTA as CDR1 and FQGNSA as CDR2. The CDR3 sequence holds 15 residues, the cysteine and phenylalanine included. Kept here is only the CDR3 DNA, which spans 45 bases and is read in frame from base 1. The sample comes from a study of T cell responses to AZD1222 COVID-19 vaccine (dated by TCRdb to the early 2020s). Turning to the overall study: AZD1222 recipients with second doses at about 4 weeks or about 12 weeks were pooled, because spike-specific TCR depth and breadth did not differ between schedules. Trial participants were enrolled by age into subgroups of 18-55, 56-69 and 70-plus years, and around 150, 29 and 61 TCR-sequenced participants, respectively, were included in these subgroups. A total of just over 230 trial participants underwent TCR sequencing, of whom about 210 had received two doses of AZD1222 and around 25 had received two doses of the MenACWY control vaccine. Results the study describes overall, beyond this receptor: Only six or seven AZD1222 recipients were SARS-CoV-2 seropositive at baseline, limiting conclusions about previously exposed vaccinees. After two AZD1222 doses, both the breadth and the depth of spike-specific TCRs were significantly higher than at day 0 and than in MenACWY recipients. The 56-69-year group was small, and its depth increase did not reach significance, likely because of low power. Participants were mostly white British, with more females than males. The authors suggested clonal diversity may have been underestimated. No day 14 peak-response samples were available, so repertoires were characterized only after the peak T cell response. Reportedly, close to half of the unique spike-specific TCRs recognized epitopes lying outside the regions that are mutated in the B.1.351 and B.1.1.7 variants. CD4 TCRs associated with the vaccine covered the entire spike protein, and the dominant responses were in regions 160-218 and 743-854.

Sample time point, as interpreted from the label and publication: baseline before first vaccination. Vaccinee samples came from UK trials COV001 and COV002, including a single-blind randomized controlled phase 2/3 trial of AZD1222 (ChAdOx1 nCoV-19) in healthy adults. Trial participant PBMC samples were collected at day 0 and day 28 after the second dose for TCRbeta chain sequencing. The CDR3 regions of human TCRbeta chains were analyzed by immunosequencing. The source study handled its data this way. Repertoire TCRs were matched against a reference library of SARS-CoV-2-specific TCRs generated with the MIRA antigen-specificity platform. Breadth was defined as the fraction of unique TCRs that were SARS-CoV-2-associated. Depth was defined as the fraction of total T cells that were SARS-CoV-2-associated. Using the MIRA data, every spike-specific TCR was mapped to the spike region that the TCR reacted to and assigned to either a CD4 or a CD8 class. Log10-transformed breadth and depth values were compared by one-way ANOVA with Sidak's multiple comparisons tests. TCRdb carries this immuneACCESS record with in-frame sequences only. Its versions omit some clonotypes, under half of them owing to an unresolved V gene in the studies checked, with the rest unexplained. V and J calls and clone size follow that table, whereas D and trimming were derived from the DNA. The sample profile shows just over 80,000 clones; 90% of them were found once. About 5.7% of the sample belongs to the ten largest clones.

The input for sequencing was peripheral blood, taken on day 0 of AZD1222 vaccination. This sequence was found in an adult in good health. The rearranged segments are TRBV7-2 and TRBJ2-1; a confident D gene designation cannot be given. This receptor carries the CDR3 CASSRPETPLNEQFF. DNA sequence: TGTGCCAGCAGCCGTCCCGAGACCCCTCTCAATGAGCAGTTCTTC.